This T cell receptor (beta chain) was profiled in a study of patients and donors after allogeneic stem cell transplantation (dated by TCRdb to about 2020). For this clonotype: Its antigen has not been determined. The record has no base qualities; no much larger clone is one base away.

The receptor library was made with RT-PCR. The instrument was a NextSeq 550. The public sequencing data were trimmed at Q25 with fastp and processed into clonotypes with MiXCR by TCRdb, which kept only in-frame beta chains. Rows with a matching CDR3 protein are joined into one entry that keeps the most common DNA and genes. Counted in this sample were some 960,000 distinct CDR3 sequences; about a sixth of them appeared once. The ten top clones hold 6% of the sample. The CDR1 and CDR2 encoded by the germline V gene (reference sequence) are DFQATT and SNEGSKA. Trimming removed 0 bases from V and 1 base from J, leaving 13 bases between the germline ends. Counted from cysteine to phenylalanine, this CDR3 has 15 amino acids. The sequence is cut down to CDR3 DNA, 45 bases in frame from base 1.

The specimen sequenced was blood, either unsorted or a sorted T cell fraction (not recorded which). The receptor comes from a human donor who was either an allogeneic HSCT recipient or a stem cell or donor lymphocyte infusion donor (not recorded which). It is not recorded whose cells these are; they may come from a transplant donor. The receptor chain draws on TRBV20-1 and TRBJ2-7, and possibly TRBD2, on 6 matching bases. The CDR3: CSARDLAGPSYEQYF. In nucleotides, the sequence is TGCAGTGCTAGAGATCTGGCGGGACCGTCCTACGAGCAGTACTTC.